The 18 T cell receptor beta chains below come from one sample, sequenced in a study of Ad26.COV2.S vaccination and SARS-CoV-2 variants. The table came from immunoSEQ multiplex PCR; TCRdb's copy has only in-frame clones and leaves some out. Counted here are 100,000 or so clones, 80% occurring once; the ten biggest clones make up 15% to 20%. The sample was peripheral blood, taken after recovery from COVID-19. The receptors stem from a human donor who had recovered from COVID-19.

V and J are TRBV6-4 and TRBJ1-5; maybe TRBD1 (5 bases). Looked up from germline, CDR1 is MRHNA and CDR2 is SNTAGT. The CDR3 is 13 residues long. V shed 5 bases and J shed 7 bases, with 12 bases lying between them. The CDR3 DNA is TGTGCCAGCAGTCCACAGGTCGGCCAGCCCCAGCATTTT. It is translated as CASSPQVGQPQHF.

In its sample, this clone was seen a few times. V is TRBV10-1 and J is TRBJ1-1, with D tentatively TRBD1 (5 bases). The CDR3 runs 15 residues. V dropped 0 bases and J dropped 5 bases, with 13 bases sitting between them. Germline V CDR1 and CDR2: WNHNN, SYGVQD (reference sequence). CDR3 sequence reads: CASSESRDPGTEAFF. The CDR3, as DNA: TGCGCCAGCAGTGAGTCCCGGGACCCGGGGACTGAAGCTTTCTTT.

The chain carries TRBV2 and TRBJ2-3, with 8 nucleotides matching TRBD2. Per the germline V gene, CDR1 is SNHLY and CDR2 is FYNNEI. J gave up 4 bases and V 4 bases, and 7 bases lay outside the gene matches. The CDR3 totals 15 residues. CDR3: CASSVGTRSADTQYF. The CDR3 DNA is TGTGCCAGCAGTGTAGGGACTAGATCTGCAGATACGCAGTATTTT.

In this sample, this clone turned up a few times. V gene TRBV29-1 combines with J gene TRBJ1-4; 11 bases match TRBD1. The germline gives CDR1 SQVTM, CDR2 ANQGSEA. The V and J ends lost 3 bases and 8 bases, in that order; junction bases with no gene match: 5. The CDR3 has 14 residues. The CDR3 coding sequence is TGCAGCGTTGAGGGGACAGGGGGTGAGGAAAAACTGTTTTTT. It yields the protein CSVEGTGGEEKLFF.

V and J are TRBV6-2 or TRBV6-3 and TRBJ2-7, with 9 bases matching TRBD1. Germline assignment: CDR1 MNHEY and CDR2 SVGEGT. The CDR3 totals 15 residues. Germline trimming cut 4 bases from V and 2 bases from J; bases unmatched to any gene: 6. CDR3 nucleotides: TGTGCCAGCAGTTCCTGGACAGGGGATACCTACGAGCAGTACTTC. This translates into CASSSWTGDTYEQYF.

The chain links TRBV30 to TRBJ2-3; perhaps TRBD2 as D (5 bases). This CDR3 region has 15 residues. CDR1 is GTSNPN and CDR2 is SVGIG in the germline V gene (reference sequence). Trimming cost V 3 bases and J 2 bases, with 15 bases left between them. Here the CDR3 DNA reads TGTGCCTGGAGCCGCTCCCGGAGGAACACAGATACGCAGTATTTT. As protein: CAWSRSRRNTDTQYF.

There are a few counts of this clone. The chain employs TRBV6-5 and TRBJ2-5, with D possibly TRBD2 on 6 matching bases. This CDR3 contains 13 residues. Per germline, CDR1 MNHEY and CDR2 SVGAGI. Trimming took off 11 bases at V and 3 bases at J, with 16 bases between the two ends. DNA of the CDR3: TGTGCCGCGGGGAGACCCCCCGAAGAGACCCAGTACTTC. Its protein product is CAAGRPPEETQYF.

The chain recombines TRBV19 with TRBJ2-4, with a weak D call TRBD2 (5 bases). The CDR3 contains 13 residues. With 6 bases removed from V and 10 bases from J, the gap between germline ends came to 16 bases. Germline V gives CDR1 LNHDA, CDR2 SQIVND (reference sequence). The CDR3 spells CASSIGVIPIQYF. The DNA of the CDR3 is TGTGCCAGTAGCATCGGGGTGATTCCTATTCAGTACTTC. Full variable domain (missing parts from reference TRBV19 and TRBJ2-4): DGGITQSPKYLFRKEGQNVTLSCEQNLNHDAMYWYRQDPGQGLRLIYYSQIVNDFQKGDIAEGYSVSREKKESFPLTVTSAQKNPTAFYLCASSIGVIPIQYFGAGTRLSVL.

The gene calls are TRBV19 and TRBJ1-3, with D maybe TRBD1 (5 bases). Looked up from germline, CDR1 is LNHDA and CDR2 is SQIVND (reference sequence). V was pared by 3 bases and J by 2 bases, with 11 bases between. This CDR3 has 15 amino acids. This CDR3 reads CASSISPRAGNTIYF. The CDR3 bases are TGTGCCAGTAGTATTAGCCCCAGGGCTGGAAACACCATATATTTT.

This clone has at least ten counts. The rearrangement links TRBV5-5 to TRBJ1-5, with D unresolved. CDR3 size: 15 residues. Germline V gives CDR1 SGHKS, CDR2 YYEKEE (reference sequence). V lost 2 bases and J 0 bases, leaving 9 bases between the germline ends. The CDR3 DNA reads as TGTGCCAGCAGCTTAGACGGGAATAGCAATCAGCCCCAGCATTTT. Amino acids: CASSLDGNSNQPQHF.

The V gene is TRBV9, the J gene TRBJ1-4, with 9 bases aligning to TRBD1. The length of the CDR3 is 15 residues. Germline V gives CDR1 SGDLS, CDR2 YYNGEE. V lost 0 bases, J lost 10 bases, and 7 bases stayed unmatched. The CDR3 DNA follows: TGTGCCAGCAGCGTAGGTGGACAGGGGTACGGAAAACTGTTTTTT. Translation: CASSVGGQGYGKLFF.

V is TRBV10-3 and J is TRBJ2-7, with TRBD1 identical over 12 bases. This CDR3 is 19 amino acids long. The V and J ends lost 4 bases and 0 bases, in that order; junction bases with no gene match: 13. Germline V lookup: CDR1 ENHRY, CDR2 SYGVKD. The CDR3 coding sequence is TGTGCCATCAGTGGAGCCGGGACAGGGGGCGAAGTGAGCTCCTACGAGCAGTACTTC. As protein: CAISGAGTGGEVSSYEQYF.

The chain couples TRBV3-1 (or the pseudogene TRBV3-2) to TRBJ1-1; D is possibly TRBD1 (5 bases). The CDR3 loop spans 14 amino acids. CDR1 is LGHDT and CDR2 is YNNKEL in the germline V gene (reference sequence). V gave up 3 bases and J gave up 1 base, with 9 bases separating them. The CDR3 nucleotides read TGTGCCAGCAGCCAGGGGGGGACGAACACTGAAGCTTTCTTT. It specifies CASSQGGTNTEAFF.

The table lists this clone with a few counts. CDR3 protein: CASSWGQGDNSPLHF. In DNA form, the CDR3 reads TGTGCCAGCAGCTGGGGACAGGGAGATAATTCACCCCTCCACTTT. This chain uses TRBV7-9 with TRBJ1-6, with 9 bases fitting TRBD1. The junction had 3 bases not matched to a gene; V was cut back by 4 bases and J by 5 bases. There are 15 residues in the CDR3. Germline lookup yields CDR1 SEHNR and CDR2 FQNEAQ (reference sequence). Based on the CDR3 plus reference TRBV7-9 and TRBJ1-6, the full variable domain is DTGVSQNPRHKITKRGQNVTFRCDPISEHNRLYWYRQTLGQGPEFLTYFQNEAQLEKSRLLSDRFSAERPKGSFSTLEIQRTEQGDSAMYLCASSWGQGDNSPLHFGNGTRLTVT.

The chain carries TRBV11-2 and TRBJ2-4, with D hard to call. V lost 3 bases and J lost 6, with 15 bases in between. Germline V lookup: CDR1 SGHAT, CDR2 FQNNGV. The CDR3 runs to 15 residues. Here the CDR3 reads CASSFNSDSGNIQYF. The CDR3 region has the DNA TGTGCCAGCAGCTTTAACAGTGACTCTGGAAACATTCAGTACTTC.

The chain combines TRBV28 with TRBJ2-7; possibly TRBD1 for D (6 bases). The CDR3 totals 14 residues. The V end lost 10 bases, the J end lost 1 base, and 17 bases lay between the germline ends. CDR1 is MDHEN and CDR2 is SYDVKM in the germline V gene. CDR3: CAITGQGSSYEQYF. DNA of the CDR3: TGTGCCATCACAGGGCAGGGAAGTTCCTACGAGCAGTACTTC.

The chain links TRBV2 to TRBJ2-2; 9 nucleotides align to TRBD1. The CDR3 spans 16 residues. In germline, CDR1 is SNHLY, CDR2 FYNNEI. V shed 3 bases and J 6 bases; nucleotides not matched to a gene: 8. The CDR3 DNA is TGTGCCAGCAGTGATGGTAGAACAGGGGGCGCCGGGGAGCTGTTTTTT. This codes for CASSDGRTGGAGELFF.

This rearrangement joins TRBV7-9 to TRBJ1-2; D remains ambiguous. This CDR3 has 11 amino acids. Trimming pared 1 base from V and 8 bases from J, leaving 5 bases between. Germline lookup yields CDR1 SEHNR and CDR2 FQNEAQ (reference sequence). The CDR3 is CASSLVQGYTF. The CDR3 region has the DNA TGTGCCAGCAGCTTAGTTCAAGGCTACACCTTC.